Sequencing of this TCR beta chain was carried out in a study of blood T cell repertoires in COVID-19. About the study: PBMCs, B-cell-depleted T cells, or T cells were the source of the cDNA or gDNA that made up the material.

Germline V CDR1 and CDR2: LGHDT, YNNKEL (reference sequence). V dropped 3 bases and J dropped 9; count of bases not matched to a gene: 13. The CDR3 contains 16 residues. Authors' data handling: Estimated nucleated cell counts came from reference gene primer amplification. Only in-frame clones appear in the TCRdb table, and some are missing; sequencing was by immunoSEQ multiplex PCR. V and J calls plus clone size are reproduced from that table; the DNA served to infer D and trimming. This table has over 90,000 clones, 70% to 90% appearing once. This clonotype was sampled from a human donor in a cohort sampled during active COVID-19. Source material: peripheral blood. The rearrangement uses TRBV3-1 (or the pseudogene TRBV3-2) and TRBJ2-5; TRBD2 matches 10 bases. DNA of the CDR3: TGTGCCAGCAGCCAGGGCGCTAGCGGGAGTGGTACGGCCCAGTACTTC. It translates to CASSQGASGSGTAQYF.